This TCR beta chain appears in the sequencing data of a study of OX40 agonist ivuxolimab in advanced cancers. Study-level information: In this cohort, patients received ivuxolimab, an agonistic anti-OX40 (CD134) antibody.

The CDR3 is made up of 12 amino acids. From germline, CDR1 is ENHRY and CDR2 SYGVKD. Between the trimmed V and J ends, which lost 2 bases and 10 bases, there was a span of 11 bases. A note on this clone: Its antigen is unidentified.

Study outcomes and limitations: At 0.1-3.0 mg/kg, partial responders had clonal expansion among the lowest observed.

TCRdb's copy holds only in-frame clones and misses some; the assay was immunoSEQ multiplex PCR. The sample records 45,000 or so clones, around nine tenths being singletons. The chain combines TRBV10-3 with TRBJ1-1; D unresolved. This TCR derives from an adult with an advanced solid tumor such as melanoma, head and neck, liver or kidney cancer. The sample in question was CD4+ or CD8+ T cells sorted from blood, obtained in a trial of the OX40 agonist ivuxolimab. The CDR3 bases are TGTGCCATCAGTGAGGTCCAAACCCGAGCTTTCTTT. The encoded protein is CAISEVQTRAFF.